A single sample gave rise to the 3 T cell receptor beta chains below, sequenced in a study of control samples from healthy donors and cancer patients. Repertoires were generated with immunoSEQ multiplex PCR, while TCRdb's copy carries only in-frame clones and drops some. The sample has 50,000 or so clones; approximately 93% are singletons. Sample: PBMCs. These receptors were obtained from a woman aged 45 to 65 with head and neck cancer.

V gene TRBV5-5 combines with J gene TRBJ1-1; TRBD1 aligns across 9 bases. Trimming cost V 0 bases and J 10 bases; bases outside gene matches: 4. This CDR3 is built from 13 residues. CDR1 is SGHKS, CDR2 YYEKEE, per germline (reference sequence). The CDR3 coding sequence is TGTGCCAGCAGCTTGGAGACAGGGGGTTCAGCTTTCTTT. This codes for CASSLETGGSAFF. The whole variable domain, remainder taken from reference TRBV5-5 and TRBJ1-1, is DAGVTQSPTHLIKTRGQQVTLRCSPISGHKSVSWYQQVLGQGPQFIFQYYEKEERGRGNFPDRFSARQFPNYSSELNVNALLLGDSALYLCASSLETGGSAFFGQGTRLTVV.

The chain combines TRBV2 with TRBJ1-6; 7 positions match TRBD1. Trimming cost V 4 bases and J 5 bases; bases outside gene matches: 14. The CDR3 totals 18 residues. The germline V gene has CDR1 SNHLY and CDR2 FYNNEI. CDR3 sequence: CASSGGTARPVDNSPLHF. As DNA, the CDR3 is TGTGCCAGCAGTGGGGGGACAGCGAGGCCCGTCGATAATTCACCCCTCCACTTT.

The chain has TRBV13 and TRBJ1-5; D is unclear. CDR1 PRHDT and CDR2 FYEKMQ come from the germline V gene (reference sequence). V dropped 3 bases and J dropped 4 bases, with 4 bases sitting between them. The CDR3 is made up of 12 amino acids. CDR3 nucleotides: TGTGCCAGCAGCTTCCCGAATCAGCCCCAGCATTTT. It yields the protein CASSFPNQPQHF.